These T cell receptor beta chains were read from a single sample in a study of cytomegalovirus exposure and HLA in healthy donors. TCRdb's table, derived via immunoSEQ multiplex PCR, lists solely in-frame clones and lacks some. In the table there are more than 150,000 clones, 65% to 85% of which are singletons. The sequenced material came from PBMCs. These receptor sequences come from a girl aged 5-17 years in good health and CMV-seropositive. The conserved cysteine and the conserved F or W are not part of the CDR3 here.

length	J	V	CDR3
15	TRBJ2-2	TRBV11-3	ASSLDHSQYLGGELF
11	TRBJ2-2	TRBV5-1	ASREADTGELF
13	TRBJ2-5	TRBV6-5	ASSYSAGVQETQY
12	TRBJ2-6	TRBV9	ASSVEDRANVLT
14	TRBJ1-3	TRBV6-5	ASSYSSLREGNTIY
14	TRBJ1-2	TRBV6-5	ASSYMTGRYLYGYT
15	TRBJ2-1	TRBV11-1	ASSTWTSGRDYNEQF
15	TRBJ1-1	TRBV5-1	ASSLIRRTEMNTEAF
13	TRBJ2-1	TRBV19	ASKPGTGTYNEQF
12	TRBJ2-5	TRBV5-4	ASSPEFTKETQY
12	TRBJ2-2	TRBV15	ATSRGEGVGELF
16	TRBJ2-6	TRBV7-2	ASSLGGAGAGGANVLT
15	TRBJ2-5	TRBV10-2	ASSGGDLGGAWETQY
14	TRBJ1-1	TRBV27	ASSFLWTGVKTEAF
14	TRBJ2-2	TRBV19	ASRSYPGTDTGELF
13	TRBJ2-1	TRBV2	ASTDSGSSYNEQF
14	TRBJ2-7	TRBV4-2	ASSPRGTGGTPEQY
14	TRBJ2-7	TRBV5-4	ASSLLPSGSSYEQY
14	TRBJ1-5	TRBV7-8	ASSSPTREGNQPQH
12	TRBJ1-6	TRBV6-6	ASIGGQWNSPLH
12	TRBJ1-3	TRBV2	ASPGQGDGNTIY
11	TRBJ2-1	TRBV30	AWSVNSGNEQF
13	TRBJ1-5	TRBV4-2	ASSQETRSNQPQH
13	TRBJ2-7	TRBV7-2	ASSQQQGSAYEQY
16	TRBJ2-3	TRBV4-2	ASSQDLREIRGTDTQY
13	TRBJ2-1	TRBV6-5	ASSLTSGSYNEQF